The rows below give T cell receptor beta chains drawn from one sample of a study of blood T cell repertoires in COVID-19. Sequenced by immunoSEQ multiplex PCR; TCRdb stores in-frame clones only, minus some. The data hold 70,000 or so clones, with 75% to 90% observed a single time. Source material: peripheral blood. Source of these receptors: a young man with acute or convalescent COVID-19. Each CDR3 is given with its conserved first and last residue. A D gene is named only where the DNA matches it firmly. The size of a clone is reported for some rows only, either as once, few or many, or as a class for expanded clones.

cdr3_aa: CAGHRSMNTEAFF
cdr3_nt: TGTGCCGGCCACAGGTCCATGAACACTGAAGCTTTCTTT
d_call: -
v_call: TRBV2
j_call: TRBJ1-1
clone_size: -

cdr3_aa: CASSQVPKQGNQPQHF
cdr3_nt: TGTGCCAGCAGCCAAGTTCCGAAACAGGGGAATCAGCCCCAGCATTTT
d_call: TRBD1
v_call: TRBV4-2
j_call: TRBJ1-5
clone_size: -

cdr3_aa: CAIRREGPNTEAFF
cdr3_nt: TGTGCCATCAGGCGGGAGGGTCCGAACACTGAAGCTTTCTTT
d_call: -
v_call: TRBV10-3
j_call: TRBJ1-1
clone_size: -

cdr3_aa: CASSPLRNSPLHF
cdr3_nt: TGTGCCAGTAGCCCCCTGAGGAATTCACCCCTCCACTTT
d_call: -
v_call: TRBV19
j_call: TRBJ1-6
clone_size: -

cdr3_aa: CASSYGGQGGEKLFF
cdr3_nt: TGTGCCAGCAGCTATGGGGGACAGGGAGGCGAAAAACTGTTTTTT
d_call: TRBD1
v_call: TRBV5-4
j_call: TRBJ1-4
clone_size: -

cdr3_aa: CASSSRGPNTGELFF
cdr3_nt: TGTGCCAGCAGTTCGCGGGGCCCGAACACCGGGGAGCTGTTTTTT
d_call: -
v_call: TRBV6-5
j_call: TRBJ2-2
clone_size: -

cdr3_aa: CASSGGVEAFF
cdr3_nt: TGTGCCAGCAGCGGAGGGGTAGAAGCTTTCTTT
d_call: -
v_call: TRBV5-5
j_call: TRBJ1-1
clone_size: -

cdr3_aa: CASSLVPRGQETQYF
cdr3_nt: TGCGCCAGCAGCTTGGTCCCCAGGGGGCAGGAGACCCAGTACTTC
d_call: TRBD1
v_call: TRBV5-1
j_call: TRBJ2-5
clone_size: -

cdr3_aa: CASSEARVNSPLHF
cdr3_nt: TGTGCCAGCAGTGAAGCCAGGGTTAATTCACCCCTCCACTTT
d_call: -
v_call: TRBV2
j_call: TRBJ1-6
clone_size: -

cdr3_aa: CASSQDFQGGAEAFF
cdr3_nt: TGTGCCAGCAGCCAAGATTTCCAGGGAGGCGCTGAAGCTTTCTTT
d_call: -
v_call: TRBV14
j_call: TRBJ1-1
clone_size: -

cdr3_aa: CASSRRTGQETQYF
cdr3_nt: TGTGCCAGCAGCCGGAGGACGGGTCAAGAGACCCAGTACTTC
d_call: -
v_call: TRBV14
j_call: TRBJ2-5
clone_size: -

cdr3_aa: CASSKQGAGTGELFF
cdr3_nt: TGTGCTAGCAGCAAACAGGGGGCTGGCACCGGGGAGCTGTTTTTT
d_call: TRBD1
v_call: TRBV7-7
j_call: TRBJ2-2
clone_size: -

cdr3_aa: CASSLGGKQGRYDGYTF
cdr3_nt: TGCGCCAGCAGCTTGGGGGGCAAACAGGGGAGGTACGATGGCTACACCTTC
d_call: TRBD1
v_call: TRBV5-1
j_call: TRBJ1-2
clone_size: -

cdr3_aa: CASSATTGVNTEAFF
cdr3_nt: TGTGCCAGCAGTGCGACGACAGGGGTGAACACTGAAGCTTTCTTT
d_call: TRBD1
v_call: TRBV25-1
j_call: TRBJ1-1
clone_size: -

cdr3_aa: CASSQEYFRDRAREQFF
cdr3_nt: TGTGCCAGCAGCCAAGAATACTTTAGGGACAGGGCGCGAGAGCAGTTCTTC
d_call: TRBD1
v_call: TRBV4-2
j_call: TRBJ2-1
clone_size: -

cdr3_aa: CASSLFSDTEAFF
cdr3_nt: TGTGCCAGCAGCTTGTTCTCCGACACTGAAGCTTTCTTT
d_call: -
v_call: TRBV11-3
j_call: TRBJ1-1
clone_size: -

cdr3_aa: CASSLATGDNNQPQHF
cdr3_nt: TGTGCCAGCAGCTTAGCCACAGGGGACAACAATCAGCCCCAGCATTTT
d_call: TRBD1
v_call: TRBV7-9
j_call: TRBJ1-5
clone_size: few

cdr3_aa: CASSPLAGVGGELFF
cdr3_nt: TGTGCCAGCAGCCCCCTAGCGGGAGTGGGCGGGGAGCTGTTTTTT
d_call: TRBD2
v_call: TRBV7-2
j_call: TRBJ2-2
clone_size: once

cdr3_aa: CASSPRNYGYTF
cdr3_nt: TGTGCCAGCAGCCCCAGGAACTATGGCTACACCTTC
d_call: -
v_call: TRBV11-2
j_call: TRBJ1-2
clone_size: -

cdr3_aa: CAWSVGSSYNEQFF
cdr3_nt: TGTGCCTGGAGTGTAGGGAGCTCCTACAATGAGCAGTTCTTC
d_call: -
v_call: TRBV30
j_call: TRBJ2-1
clone_size: -

cdr3_aa: CASSDELVSNTGELFF
cdr3_nt: TGTGCCAGCAGCGACGAACTAGTCTCGAACACCGGGGAGCTGTTTTTT
d_call: -
v_call: TRBV3-1/TRBV3-2
j_call: TRBJ2-2
clone_size: -

cdr3_aa: CASSRTNYEQFF
cdr3_nt: TGTGCCAGCAGCAGGACTAACTATGAGCAGTTCTTC
d_call: -
v_call: TRBV5-8
j_call: TRBJ2-1
clone_size: -